This passage covers 3 T cell receptor beta chains from one sample sequenced in a study of sequential checkpoint blockade in melanoma. The data were produced by immunoSEQ multiplex PCR, yet TCRdb's version contains in-frame clones alone and is incomplete. Here the sample spans roughly 5,100 clones, about 80% being singletons. Treatment noted: randomized to nivolumab then ipilimumab (arm A) or the reverse (arm B). Sequenced here: CD8+ T cells sorted from blood (inferred from file names), sampled from a patient given nivolumab and ipilimumab in sequence. These receptors all come from a human patient with melanoma. Some clones in this sample may be carry-over from other donors' samples.

The genes are TRBV15 and TRBJ1-2; 7 bases map to TRBD1. Germline trimming cut 4 bases from V and 3 bases from J; bases unmatched to any gene: 11. The V gene's germline CDR1 is LNHNV and CDR2 YYDKDF (reference sequence). The CDR3 length is 16 residues. The CDR3 here is CATSTPQGDPYYGYTF. The CDR3 nucleotides are TGTGCCACCAGCACCCCGCAGGGGGACCCGTACTATGGCTACACCTTC.

The rearrangement uses TRBV4-2 and TRBJ1-2, with D unclear. The V and J ends lost 5 bases and 4 bases respectively, with 14 bases between them. The CDR3 consists of 14 residues. Germline CDR1 and CDR2: LGHNA and YNFKEQ. The CDR3 nucleotides are TGTGCCAGCAGCAGCGAGGGAGCCCTCTATGGCTACACCTTC. It yields the protein CASSSEGALYGYTF.

V is TRBV28 and J is TRBJ1-5, with a possible D match to TRBD1 (6 bases). The V gene's germline CDR1 is MDHEN and CDR2 SYDVKM. The V gene lost 7 bases and the J gene lost 7 bases, with 14 bases spanning the gap. The CDR3 covers 13 residues. The CDR3 here is CASTTTGRQPQHF. CDR3 nucleotide sequence: TGTGCCAGCACCACGACAGGAAGGCAGCCCCAGCATTTT.